This section outlines one T cell receptor beta chain sequence together with its context. These data belong to a study of cytomegalovirus exposure and HLA in healthy donors. V lost 5 bases and J 0 bases, leaving 20 bases between the germline ends. The CDR3 covers 17 residues. Germline lookup yields CDR1 MNHNS and CDR2 SASEGT. A multiplex PCR was run with 60 Vbeta primers and 13 Jbeta primers. Measured with immunoSEQ multiplex PCR; TCRdb has only the in-frame clones, and not every one. The data hold fewer than 300,000 clones, with 80% observed a single time. The sequence was collected from a girl aged 2 to 9 in good health and CMV-seronegative. J is TRBJ2-7 and V is TRBV6-1, with TRBD1 as a possible D gene (5 bases). The specimen sequenced was PBMCs. The CDR3: CASSQGKLRASSYEQYF. The CDR3 DNA sequence: TGTGCCAGCAGTCAAGGGAAACTCAGGGCGAGCTCCTACGAGCAGTACTTC.